A selection of T cell receptor beta chains follows, all from one sample in a study of T-cell reconstitution after alpha-beta-depleted transplantation in children. In TCRdb, the PCR reads were re-called with MiXCR into one record per CDR3 protein. The sample has about 590,000 distinct CDR3 sequences, over 10% seen once. Sequenced material: PBMCs, mostly from graft donor cells, taken 360 days after TCRalphabeta/CD19-depleted stem cell transplant. The receptor set was obtained from a male patient younger than 18 who had a stem cell transplant for acute myeloid leukemia, so the T cells may come from the graft donor. The CDR3 runs from the conserved cysteine through the conserved F or W. The order of the fields is D gene, clone size, J gene, V gene, CDR3 DNA, CDR3 protein. A D gene is named only where the DNA matches it firmly. Size tells how often a clone was seen (once, few, many) or the class of an expanded clone, and some rows leave it out.

TRBD1	many	TRBJ2-5	TRBV25-1	TGTGCCAGCAGTCCCACACCGGGACAGAAAGAGACCCAGTACTTC	CASSPTPGQKETQYF
NA	few	TRBJ2-1	TRBV20-1	TGCAGTGAGAACCGGGACAATGAGCAGTTCTTC	CSENRDNEQFF
TRBD2	NA	TRBJ2-3	TRBV29-1	TGCAGCGTTGCAACTAGACTAGCGGTCCCCCGACCAGATACGCAGTATTTT	CSVATRLAVPRPDTQYF
NA	many	TRBJ2-1	TRBV11-2	TGTGCCAGCAGCTTAGATCACCGGGAAGGTGAGCAGTTCTTC	CASSLDHREGEQFF
NA	NA	TRBJ2-2	TRBV3-1	TGTGCCAGTGCTTCCCTCTGGGGGTTGAACACCGGGGAGCTGTTTTTT	CASASLWGLNTGELFF
NA	many	TRBJ2-7	TRBV29-1	TGCAGCGTTGATCCTGGCTCCTACGAGCAGTACTTC	CSVDPGSYEQYF
NA	many	TRBJ2-1	TRBV12-3/TRBV12-4	TGTGCCAGCAGTTTTATTTGGACAGATCCCAATGAGCAGTTCTTC	CASSFIWTDPNEQFF
NA	many	TRBJ2-3	TRBV12-3/TRBV12-4	TGTGCCAGCACCTGGAACCCGGCTTTGGATACGCAGTATTTT	CASTWNPALDTQYF
TRBD2	once	TRBJ2-3	TRBV7-2	TGTGCCAGCAGCTGGGGACTAGCGGGAGGGCTACTAGATACGCAGTATTTT	CASSWGLAGGLLDTQYF
TRBD2	many	TRBJ2-5	TRBV20-1	TGCAGTGCGATACTAGCGGGAGGGCCCCAAGAGACCCAGTACTTC	CSAILAGGPQETQYF
TRBD2	few	TRBJ2-1	TRBV15	TGTGCCACCAGCCCTGCCTTAAAAATTAGCGGGAGATTCACCTACAATGAGCAGTTCTTC	CATSPALKISGRFTYNEQFF
NA	NA	TRBJ2-7	TRBV20-1	TGCAGTGCTAGAAGCCCATTGGTGGGCTACGAGCAGTACTTC	CSARSPLVGYEQYF
NA	NA	TRBJ2-1	TRBV14	TGTGCCAGCAGCCAAGATCGCACAGGGTCGTGGGGTGAGCAGTTCTTC	CASSQDRTGSWGEQFF
NA	few	TRBJ2-5	TRBV7-8	TGTGCCAGCAGCTTAGCCTACGACCCTTGGATCGGGAAGCAAGAGACCCAGTACTTC	CASSLAYDPWIGKQETQYF
TRBD1	NA	TRBJ2-1	TRBV20-1	TGCAGTGCTAGCCCAGGGTGGGACAGGGGGCGGGGGGAGCAGTTCTTC	CSASPGWDRGRGEQFF
NA	NA	TRBJ1-4	TRBV29-1	TGCAGCGTTGAAACGACGTATTTTGCGGGAAATGAAAAACTGTTTTTT	CSVETTYFAGNEKLFF
NA	few	TRBJ2-3	TRBV12-3/TRBV12-4	TGTGCCAGCAGTTTGTTAGTAGGATTCACAGATACGCAGTATTTT	CASSLLVGFTDTQYF
TRBD1	NA	TRBJ1-1	TRBV19	TGTGCCACTGGACAGGGGAGGGTCACTGAAGCTTTCTTT	CATGQGRVTEAFF
TRBD2	NA	TRBJ2-3	TRBV4-3	TGCGCCAGCAGCCATGACGGACTAGCGGGGGGGCGGACAGATACGCAGTATTTT	CASSHDGLAGGRTDTQYF
NA	many	TRBJ2-1	TRBV11-3	TGTGCCAGCAGCCGCCGGACGGATGAGCAGTTCTTC	CASSRRTDEQFF
TRBD1	few	TRBJ2-2	TRBV7-3	TGTGCCAGCAGCTTTGGGGACAGGGCTTACACCGGGGAGCTGTTTTTT	CASSFGDRAYTGELFF
NA	NA	TRBJ1-5	TRBV5-1	TGCGCCAGCAGCTTGAGTCCGTTAACAAATCAGCCCCAGCATTTT	CASSLSPLTNQPQHF
NA	NA	TRBJ2-7	TRBV7-6	TGTGCCAGCAGCTTCACAGACAGAAACTACGAGCAGTACTTC	CASSFTDRNYEQYF
NA	few	TRBJ2-3	TRBV7-6	TGTGCCAGCAGCTTAAGGGTCGGATTTTCAGATACGCAGTATTTT	CASSLRVGFSDTQYF
TRBD1	many	TRBJ1-3	TRBV10-3	TGTGCCATCGCCGGGACAGGGTATGGAAACACCATATATTTT	CAIAGTGYGNTIYF
NA	once	TRBJ2-1	TRBV4-3	TGCGCCAGCAGCCAGGACCGGGACAGGGAAGGCGGGAGGCCGTGGAATGAGCAGTTCTTC	CASSQDRDREGGRPWNEQFF
NA	few	TRBJ2-3	TRBV20-1	TGCAGTGTAGGATGGGACACAGATACGCAGTATTTT	CSVGWDTDTQYF
NA	NA	TRBJ2-2	TRBV28	TGTGCCAGCAGTCTCTGGGACACCGGGGAGGTGTTTTTT	CASSLWDTGEVFF
TRBD1	few	TRBJ2-5	TRBV20-1	TGCAGTGTAATAGACAGGGACAACCAAGAGACCCAGTACTTC	CSVIDRDNQETQYF
NA	few	TRBJ2-3	TRBV9	TGTGCCAGCAGCGTACAAGGGGACTTCACAGATACGCAGTATTTT	CASSVQGDFTDTQYF
NA	many	TRBJ2-7	TRBV28	TGTGCCAGCAGCTTTATAGCGCCAGGGAAGTACGAGCAGTACTTC	CASSFIAPGKYEQYF
NA	NA	TRBJ2-7	TRBV11-1	TGTGCCAGCAGCTTTATTCCTTCCGAGCAGTACTTC	CASSFIPSEQYF
NA	few	TRBJ1-1	TRBV4-2	TGTGCCAGCAGCCAAGATCGGCGGGGGCGAGCTGAAGCTTTCTTT	CASSQDRRGRAEAFF